This T cell receptor beta chain was profiled in a study of shared clonotypes between healthy human individuals. Broader study findings: Clonotypes that were shared across a handful of donors made up around 5% of naive CD4 clonotypes.

Germline V gene sequence: CDR1 SEHNR, CDR2 FQNEAQ (reference sequence). This CDR3 comprises 12 residues. The germline V and J ends were trimmed by 2 bases and 2 bases, with 4 bases remaining between them. Comments on this clone: Its antigen remains unidentified.

Genomic DNA belonging to each subset was distributed in equal measure over several immunoSEQ plates. Sequenced by immunoSEQ multiplex PCR; TCRdb stores in-frame clones only, minus some. The table lists approximately 320,000 clones, more than 75% of them singletons, with about 17% in the top ten. Each donor was a Caucasian adult residing in Nashville, Tennessee. Each CD8 memory set brought CD45RO+ cells together with CCR7-negative CD45RA+ TemRA cells. The TCR was taken from a man between 18 and 29 years old in good health. J is TRBJ2-7 and V is TRBV7-9; no clear D gene. The sample was memory CD8+ T cells sorted from blood. This sample's subset: CD45RO+ cells pooled with CCR7-negative TemRA cells. The CDR3 spells CASSLTAYEQYF. As DNA, the CDR3 is TGTGCCAGCAGCTTAACTGCCTACGAGCAGTACTTC. The complete variable domain, with remaining parts taken from reference TRBV7-9 and TRBJ2-7, reads DTGVSQNPRHKITKRGQNVTFRCDPISEHNRLYWYRQTLGQGPEFLTYFQNEAQLEKSRLLSDRFSAERPKGSFSTLEIQRTEQGDSAMYLCASSLTAYEQYFGPGTRLTVT.